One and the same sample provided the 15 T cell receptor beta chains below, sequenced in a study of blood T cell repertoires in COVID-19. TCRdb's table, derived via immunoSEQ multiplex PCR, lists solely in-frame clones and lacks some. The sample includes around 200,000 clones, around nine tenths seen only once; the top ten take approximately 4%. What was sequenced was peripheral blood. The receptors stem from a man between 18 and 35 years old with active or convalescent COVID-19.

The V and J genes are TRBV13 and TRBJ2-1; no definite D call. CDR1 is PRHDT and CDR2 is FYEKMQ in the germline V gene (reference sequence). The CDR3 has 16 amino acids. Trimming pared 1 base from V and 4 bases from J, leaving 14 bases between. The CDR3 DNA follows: TGTGCCAGCAGCTTAGCGGTCGTGACACATTACAATGAGCAGTTCTTC. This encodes CASSLAVVTHYNEQFF. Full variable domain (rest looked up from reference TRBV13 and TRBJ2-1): AAGVIQSPRHLIKEKRETATLKCYPIPRHDTVYWYQQGPGQDPQFLISFYEKMQSDKGSIPDRFSAQQFSDYHSELNMSSLELGDSALYFCASSLAVVTHYNEQFFGPGTRLTVL.

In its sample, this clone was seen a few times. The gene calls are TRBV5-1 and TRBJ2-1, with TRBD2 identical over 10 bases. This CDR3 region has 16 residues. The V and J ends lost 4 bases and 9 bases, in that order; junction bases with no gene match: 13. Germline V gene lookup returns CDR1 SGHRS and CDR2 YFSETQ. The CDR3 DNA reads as TGCGCCAGCAGCCGCCCCCCAGCGGGGGGGAGGAGTGAGCAGTTCTTC. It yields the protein CASSRPPAGGRSEQFF.

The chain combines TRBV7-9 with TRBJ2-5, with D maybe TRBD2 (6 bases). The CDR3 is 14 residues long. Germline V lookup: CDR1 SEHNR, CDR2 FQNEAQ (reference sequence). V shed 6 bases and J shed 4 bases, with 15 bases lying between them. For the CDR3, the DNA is TGTGCCAGCAGATATGGCGGGGTTACAGAGACCCAGTACTTC. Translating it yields CASRYGGVTETQYF.

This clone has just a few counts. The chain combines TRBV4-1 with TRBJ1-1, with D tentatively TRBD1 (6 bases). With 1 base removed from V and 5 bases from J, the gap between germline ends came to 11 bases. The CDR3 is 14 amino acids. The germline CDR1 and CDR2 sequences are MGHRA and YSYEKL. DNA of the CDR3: TGCGCCAGCAGCCAAGGAGGGACATTTACTGAAGCTTTCTTT. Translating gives CASSQGGTFTEAFF.

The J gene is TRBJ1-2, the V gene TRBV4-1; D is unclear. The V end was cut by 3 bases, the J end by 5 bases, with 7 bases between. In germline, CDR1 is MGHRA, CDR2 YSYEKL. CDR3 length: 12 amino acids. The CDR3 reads CASSQISYGYTF. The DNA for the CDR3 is TGCGCCAGCAGCCAGATCAGTTATGGCTACACCTTC.

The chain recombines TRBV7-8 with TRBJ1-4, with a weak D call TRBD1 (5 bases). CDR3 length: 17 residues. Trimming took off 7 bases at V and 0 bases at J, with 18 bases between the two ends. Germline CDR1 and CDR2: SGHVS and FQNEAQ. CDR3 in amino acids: CASTFPSRGATNEKLFF. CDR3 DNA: TGTGCCAGCACCTTCCCCTCACGGGGGGCAACTAATGAAAAACTGTTTTTT. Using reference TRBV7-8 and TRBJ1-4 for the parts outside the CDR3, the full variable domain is GAGVSQSPRYKVAKRGQDVALRCDPISGHVSLFWYQQALGQGPEFLTYFQNEAQLDKSGLPSDRFFAERPEGSVSTLKIQRTQQEDSAVYLCASTFPSRGATNEKLFFGSGTQLSVL.

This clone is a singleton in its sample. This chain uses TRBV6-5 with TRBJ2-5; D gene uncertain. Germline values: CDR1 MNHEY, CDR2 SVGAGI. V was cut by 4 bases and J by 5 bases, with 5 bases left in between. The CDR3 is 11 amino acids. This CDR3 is CASSWAETQYF. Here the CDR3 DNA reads TGTGCCAGCAGTTGGGCTGAGACCCAGTACTTC.

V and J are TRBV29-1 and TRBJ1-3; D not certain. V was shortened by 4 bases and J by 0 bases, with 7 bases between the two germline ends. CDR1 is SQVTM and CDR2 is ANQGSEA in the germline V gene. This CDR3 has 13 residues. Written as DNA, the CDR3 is TGCAGCGTTGGTCAGTCCTCTGGAAACACCATATATTTT. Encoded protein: CSVGQSSGNTIYF.

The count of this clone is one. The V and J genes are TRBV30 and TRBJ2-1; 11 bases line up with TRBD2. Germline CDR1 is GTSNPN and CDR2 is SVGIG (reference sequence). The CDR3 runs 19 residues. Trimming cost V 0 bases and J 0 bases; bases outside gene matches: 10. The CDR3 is CAWSVLSGRAGSSYNEQFF. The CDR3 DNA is TGTGCCTGGAGTGTACTTAGCGGGAGGGCCGGTAGCTCCTACAATGAGCAGTTCTTC.

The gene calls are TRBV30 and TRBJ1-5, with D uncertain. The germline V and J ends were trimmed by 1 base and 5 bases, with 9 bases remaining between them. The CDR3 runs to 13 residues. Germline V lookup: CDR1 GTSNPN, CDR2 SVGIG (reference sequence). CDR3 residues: CAWSDGIDQPQHF. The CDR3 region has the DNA TGTGCCTGGAGTGACGGGATAGATCAGCCCCAGCATTTT.

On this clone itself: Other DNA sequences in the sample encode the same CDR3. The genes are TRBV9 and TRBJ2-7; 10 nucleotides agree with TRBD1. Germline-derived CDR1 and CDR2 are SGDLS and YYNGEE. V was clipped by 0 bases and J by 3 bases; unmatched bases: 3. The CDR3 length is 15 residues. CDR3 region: CASSVGTGGFYEQYF. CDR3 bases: TGTGCCAGCAGCGTAGGGACAGGGGGTTTCTACGAGCAGTACTTC. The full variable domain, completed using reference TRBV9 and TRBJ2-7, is DSGVTQTPKHLITATGQRVTLRCSPRSGDLSVYWYQQSLDQGLQFLIQYYNGEERAKGNILERFSAQQFPDLHSELNLSSLELGDSALYFCASSVGTGGFYEQYFGPGTRLTVT.

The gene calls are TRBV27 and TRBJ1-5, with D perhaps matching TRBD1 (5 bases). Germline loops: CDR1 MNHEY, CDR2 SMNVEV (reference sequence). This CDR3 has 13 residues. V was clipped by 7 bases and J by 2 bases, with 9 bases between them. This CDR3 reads CASKMGRNQPQHF. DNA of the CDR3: TGTGCCAGCAAGATGGGGCGCAATCAGCCCCAGCATTTT.

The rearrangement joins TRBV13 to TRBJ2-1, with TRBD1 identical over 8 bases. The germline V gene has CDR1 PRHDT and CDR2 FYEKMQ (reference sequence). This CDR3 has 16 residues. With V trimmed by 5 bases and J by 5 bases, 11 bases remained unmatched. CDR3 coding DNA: TGTGCCAGCAGCCCAACCCCCAGGGGGCTAGACAATGAGCAGTTCTTC. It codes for CASSPTPRGLDNEQFF.

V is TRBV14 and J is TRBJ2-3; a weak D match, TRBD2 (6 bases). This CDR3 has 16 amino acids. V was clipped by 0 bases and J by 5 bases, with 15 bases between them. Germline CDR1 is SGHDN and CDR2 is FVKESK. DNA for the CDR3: TGTGCCAGCAGCCAAGATAGCGGACTGATGGGAGATACGCAGTATTTT. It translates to CASSQDSGLMGDTQYF. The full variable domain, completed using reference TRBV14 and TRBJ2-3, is EAGVTQFPSHSVIEKGQTVTLRCDPISGHDNLYWYRRVMGKEIKFLLHFVKESKQDESGMPNNRFLAERTGGTYSTLKVQPAELEDSGVYFCASSQDSGLMGDTQYFGPGTRLTVL.

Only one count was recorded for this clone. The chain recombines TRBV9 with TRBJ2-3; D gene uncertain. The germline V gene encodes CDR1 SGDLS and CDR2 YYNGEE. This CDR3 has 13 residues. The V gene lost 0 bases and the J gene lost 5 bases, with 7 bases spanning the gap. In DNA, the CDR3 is TGTGCCAGCAGCGTAGCTTCCCGAGATACGCAGTATTTT. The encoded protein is CASSVASRDTQYF.